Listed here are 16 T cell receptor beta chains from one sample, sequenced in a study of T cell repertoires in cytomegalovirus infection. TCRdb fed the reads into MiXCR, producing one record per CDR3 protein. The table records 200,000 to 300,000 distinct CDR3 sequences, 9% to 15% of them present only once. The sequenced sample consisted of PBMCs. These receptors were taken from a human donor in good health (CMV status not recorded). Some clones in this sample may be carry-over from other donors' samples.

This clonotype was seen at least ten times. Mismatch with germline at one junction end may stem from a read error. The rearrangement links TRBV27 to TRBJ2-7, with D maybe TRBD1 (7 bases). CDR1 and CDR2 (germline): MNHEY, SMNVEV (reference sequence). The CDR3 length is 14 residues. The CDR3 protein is CASSPSRLQGTLNF. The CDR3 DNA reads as TGTGCCAGCAGTCCATCCCGCCTACAGGGGACTTTGAACTTC.

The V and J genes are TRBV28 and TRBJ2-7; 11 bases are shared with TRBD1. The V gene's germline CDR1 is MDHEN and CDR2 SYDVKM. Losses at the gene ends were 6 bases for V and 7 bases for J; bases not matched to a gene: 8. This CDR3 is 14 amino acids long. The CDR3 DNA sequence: TGTGCCAGCAGGGACCGGGACAGGGGGTGGGAGCAGTACTTC. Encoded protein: CASRDRDRGWEQYF.

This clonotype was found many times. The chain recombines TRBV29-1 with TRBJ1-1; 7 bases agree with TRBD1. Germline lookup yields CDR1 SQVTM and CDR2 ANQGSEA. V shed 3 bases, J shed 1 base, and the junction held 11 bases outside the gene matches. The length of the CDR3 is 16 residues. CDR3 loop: CSVDFRGGGGNTEAFF. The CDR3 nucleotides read TGCAGCGTTGACTTCAGGGGGGGAGGTGGGAACACTGAAGCTTTCTTT.

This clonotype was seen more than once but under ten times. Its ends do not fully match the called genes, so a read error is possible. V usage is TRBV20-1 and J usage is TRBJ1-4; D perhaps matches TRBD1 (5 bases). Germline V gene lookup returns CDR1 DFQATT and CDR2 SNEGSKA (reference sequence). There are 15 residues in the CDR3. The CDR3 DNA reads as TGCAGTGCGAGAGGAGGGGCAGGGCCTAATGAAAAACTGTTTTTT. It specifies CSARGGAGPNEKLFF.

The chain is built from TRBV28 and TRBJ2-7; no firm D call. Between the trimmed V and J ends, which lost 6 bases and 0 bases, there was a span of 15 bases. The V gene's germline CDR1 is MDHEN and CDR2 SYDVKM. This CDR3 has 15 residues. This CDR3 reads CASRGPASSSYEQYF. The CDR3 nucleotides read TGTGCCAGCAGGGGCCCGGCGTCGAGCTCCTACGAGCAGTACTTC.

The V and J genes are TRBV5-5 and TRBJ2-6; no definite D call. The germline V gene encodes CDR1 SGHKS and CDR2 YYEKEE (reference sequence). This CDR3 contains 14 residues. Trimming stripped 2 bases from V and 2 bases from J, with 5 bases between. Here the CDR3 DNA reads TGTGCCAGCAGCTTCGGTCCTGGGGCCAACGTCCTGACTTTC. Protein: CASSFGPGANVLTF.

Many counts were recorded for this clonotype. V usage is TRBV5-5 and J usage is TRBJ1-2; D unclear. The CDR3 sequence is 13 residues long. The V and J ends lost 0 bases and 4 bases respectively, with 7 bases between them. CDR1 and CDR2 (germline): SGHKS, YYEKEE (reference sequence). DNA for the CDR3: TGTGCCAGCAGCTTGGACAGTACCTATGGCTACACCTTC. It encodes CASSLDSTYGYTF.

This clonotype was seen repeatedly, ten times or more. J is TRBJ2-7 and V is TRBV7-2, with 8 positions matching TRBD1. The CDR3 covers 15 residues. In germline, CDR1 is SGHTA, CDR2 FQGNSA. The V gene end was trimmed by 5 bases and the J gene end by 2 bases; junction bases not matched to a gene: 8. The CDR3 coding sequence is TGTGCCAGCAGCCCCGGGACAGGTAACCCCTACGAGCAGTACTTC. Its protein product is CASSPGTGNPYEQYF.

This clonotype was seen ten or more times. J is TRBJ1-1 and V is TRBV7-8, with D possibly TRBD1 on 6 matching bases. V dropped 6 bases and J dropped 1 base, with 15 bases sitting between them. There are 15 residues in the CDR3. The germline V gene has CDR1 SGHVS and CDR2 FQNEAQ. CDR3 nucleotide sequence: TGTGCCAGCAGTATTACACCGGGACAGAACACTGAAGCTTTCTTT. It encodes CASSITPGQNTEAFF. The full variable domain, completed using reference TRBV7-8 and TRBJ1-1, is GAGVSQSPRYKVAKRGQDVALRCDPISGHVSLFWYQQALGQGPEFLTYFQNEAQLDKSGLPSDRFFAERPEGSVSTLKIQRTQQEDSAVYLCASSITPGQNTEAFFGQGTRLTVV.

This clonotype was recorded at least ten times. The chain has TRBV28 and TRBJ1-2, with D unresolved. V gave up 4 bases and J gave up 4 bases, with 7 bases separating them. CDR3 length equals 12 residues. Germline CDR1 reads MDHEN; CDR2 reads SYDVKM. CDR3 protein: CASSSTVYGYTF. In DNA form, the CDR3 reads TGTGCCAGCAGTTCAACAGTCTATGGCTACACCTTC.

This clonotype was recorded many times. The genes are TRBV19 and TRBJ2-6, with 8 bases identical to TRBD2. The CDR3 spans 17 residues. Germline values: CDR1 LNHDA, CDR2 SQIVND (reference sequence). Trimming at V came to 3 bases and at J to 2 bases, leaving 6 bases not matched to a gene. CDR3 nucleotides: TGTGCCAGTAGTATTAAGGCGGGGGGCGCTGGGGCCAACGTCCTGACTTTC. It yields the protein CASSIKAGGAGANVLTF.

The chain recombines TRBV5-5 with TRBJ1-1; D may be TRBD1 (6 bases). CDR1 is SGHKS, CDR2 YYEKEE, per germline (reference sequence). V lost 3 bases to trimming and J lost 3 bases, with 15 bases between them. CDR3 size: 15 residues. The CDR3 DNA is TGTGCCAGCAGCTCACTAGGGGGTTTGGACACTGAAGCTTTCTTT. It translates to CASSSLGGLDTEAFF.

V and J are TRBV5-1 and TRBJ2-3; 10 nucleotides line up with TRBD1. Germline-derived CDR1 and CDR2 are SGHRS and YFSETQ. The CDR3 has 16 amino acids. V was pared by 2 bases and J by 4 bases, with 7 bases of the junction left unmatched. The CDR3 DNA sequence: TGCGCCAGCAGCTTAGGGACAGGGGTGAGGGCAGATACGCAGTATTTT. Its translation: CASSLGTGVRADTQYF.

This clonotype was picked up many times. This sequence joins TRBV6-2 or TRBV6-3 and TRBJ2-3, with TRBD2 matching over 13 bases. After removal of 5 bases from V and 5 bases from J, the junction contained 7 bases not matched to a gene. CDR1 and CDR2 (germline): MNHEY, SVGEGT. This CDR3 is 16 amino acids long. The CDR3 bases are TGTGCCAGCAGTCCCGGACTAGCGGGGGTGAAAGATACGCAGTATTTT. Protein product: CASSPGLAGVKDTQYF.

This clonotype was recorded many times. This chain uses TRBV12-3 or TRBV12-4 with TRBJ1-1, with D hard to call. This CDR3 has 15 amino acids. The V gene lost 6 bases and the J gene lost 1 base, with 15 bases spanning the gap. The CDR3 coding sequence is TGTGCCAGCAGCCCGTGGTTTCAAGGGAACACTGAAGCTTTCTTT. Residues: CASSPWFQGNTEAFF.

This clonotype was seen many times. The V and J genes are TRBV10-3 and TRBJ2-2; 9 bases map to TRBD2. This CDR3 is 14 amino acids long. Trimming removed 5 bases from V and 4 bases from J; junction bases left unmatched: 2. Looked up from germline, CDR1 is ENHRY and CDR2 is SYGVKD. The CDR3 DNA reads TGTGCCATCAGTCCGGGACTAGCCACCGGGGAGCTGTTTTTT. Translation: CAISPGLATGELFF.